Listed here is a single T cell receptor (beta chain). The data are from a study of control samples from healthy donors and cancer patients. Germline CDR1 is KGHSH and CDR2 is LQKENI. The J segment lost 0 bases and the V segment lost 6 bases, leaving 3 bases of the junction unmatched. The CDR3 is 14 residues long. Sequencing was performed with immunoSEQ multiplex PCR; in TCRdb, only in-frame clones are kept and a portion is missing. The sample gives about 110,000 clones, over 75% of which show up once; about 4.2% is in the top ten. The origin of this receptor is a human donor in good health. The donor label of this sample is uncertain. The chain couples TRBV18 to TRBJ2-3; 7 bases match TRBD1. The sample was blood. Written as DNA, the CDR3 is TGTGCCAGCTCCCCGGGACAGAGCACAGATACGCAGTATTTT. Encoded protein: CASSPGQSTDTQYF.